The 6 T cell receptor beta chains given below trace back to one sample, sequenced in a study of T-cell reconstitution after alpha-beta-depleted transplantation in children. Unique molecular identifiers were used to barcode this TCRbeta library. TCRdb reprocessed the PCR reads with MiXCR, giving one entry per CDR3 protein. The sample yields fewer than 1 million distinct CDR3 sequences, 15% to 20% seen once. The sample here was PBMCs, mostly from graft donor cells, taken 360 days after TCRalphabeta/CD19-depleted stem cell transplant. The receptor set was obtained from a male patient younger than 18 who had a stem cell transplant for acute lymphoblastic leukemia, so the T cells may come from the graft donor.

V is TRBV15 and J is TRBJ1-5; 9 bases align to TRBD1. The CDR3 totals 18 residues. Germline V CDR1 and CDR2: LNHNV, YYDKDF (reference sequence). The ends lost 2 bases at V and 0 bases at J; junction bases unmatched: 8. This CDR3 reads CATSRRTGVRHSNQPQHF. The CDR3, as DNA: TGTGCCACCAGCAGACGGACAGGGGTTCGGCATAGCAATCAGCCCCAGCATTTT.

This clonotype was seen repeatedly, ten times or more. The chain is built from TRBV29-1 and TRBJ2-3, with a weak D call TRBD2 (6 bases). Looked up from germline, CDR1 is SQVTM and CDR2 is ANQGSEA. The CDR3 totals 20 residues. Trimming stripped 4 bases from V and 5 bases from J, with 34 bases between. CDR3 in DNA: TGCAGCGTTGCCCGGGCTTCGGGTCGGGGGACCGTTAGGGAACAAGATACGCAGTATTTT. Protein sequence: CSVARASGRGTVREQDTQYF.

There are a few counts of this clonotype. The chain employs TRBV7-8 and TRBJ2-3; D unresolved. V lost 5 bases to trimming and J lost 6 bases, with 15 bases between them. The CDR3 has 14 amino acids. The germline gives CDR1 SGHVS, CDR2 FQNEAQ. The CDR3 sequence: CASSPLGGRDTQYF. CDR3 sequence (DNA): TGTGCCAGCAGCCCATTAGGTGGGCGTGATACGCAGTATTTT. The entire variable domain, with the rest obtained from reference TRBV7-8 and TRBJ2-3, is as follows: GAGVSQSPRYKVAKRGQDVALRCDPISGHVSLFWYQQALGQGPEFLTYFQNEAQLDKSGLPSDRFFAERPEGSVSTLKIQRTQQEDSAVYLCASSPLGGRDTQYFGPGTRLTVL.

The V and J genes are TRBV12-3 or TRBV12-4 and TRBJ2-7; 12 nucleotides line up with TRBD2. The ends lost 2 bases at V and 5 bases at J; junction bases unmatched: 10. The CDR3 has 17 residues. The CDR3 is CASSLRGASGRANEQYF. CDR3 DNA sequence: TGTGCCAGCAGTTTAAGGGGAGCTAGCGGGAGGGCCAACGAGCAGTACTTC.

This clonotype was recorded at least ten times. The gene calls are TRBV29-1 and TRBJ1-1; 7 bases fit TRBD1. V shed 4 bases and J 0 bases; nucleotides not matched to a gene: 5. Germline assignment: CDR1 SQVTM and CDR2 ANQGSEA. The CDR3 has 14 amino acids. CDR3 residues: CSVVGQFMNTEAFF. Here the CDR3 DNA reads TGCAGCGTTGTGGGACAGTTCATGAACACTGAAGCTTTCTTT.

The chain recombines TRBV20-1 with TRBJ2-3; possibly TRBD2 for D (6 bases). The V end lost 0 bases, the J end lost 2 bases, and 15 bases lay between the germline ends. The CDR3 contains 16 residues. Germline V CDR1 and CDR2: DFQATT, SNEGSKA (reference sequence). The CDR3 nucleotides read TGCAGTGCTAGAGAGTCACTAGCTGTATTCACAGATACGCAGTATTTT. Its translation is CSARESLAVFTDTQYF.